Below, 8 T cell receptor beta chains from the same sample are listed, as sequenced in a study of identical twins. TCRdb analysed the 5' RACE reads with MiXCR anew, one entry per CDR3 protein. The table has over 200,000 distinct CDR3 sequences, over 9.5% seen once; the top ten hold about 9%. Sequencing was done on a sample of memory T cells sorted from blood. The receptors derive from a man aged 45-60 years in good health.

This clonotype has at least ten counts. V usage is TRBV20-1 and J usage is TRBJ1-6; 7 bases agree with TRBD1. This CDR3 spans 14 amino acids. The J segment lost 10 bases and the V segment lost 1 base, leaving 7 bases of the junction unmatched. The V gene's germline CDR1 is DFQATT and CDR2 SNEGSKA (reference sequence). CDR3 residues: CSARGQGLESPLHF. DNA for the CDR3: TGCAGTGCTAGAGGACAGGGTTTGGAATCACCCCTCCACTTT.

This sequence joins TRBV11-2 and TRBJ2-2, with 14 nucleotides matching TRBD2. Unmatched junction bases numbered 11, after V lost 3 bases and J lost 5 bases. Germline CDR1 is SGHAT and CDR2 is FQNNGV. This CDR3 has 19 amino acids. CDR3 DNA sequence: TGTGCCAGCAGCTTCTACGCCGGGACTAGCGGGAGTGGGACCGGGGAGCTGTTTTTT. This codes for CASSFYAGTSGSGTGELFF.

This clonotype has just a few counts. This chain uses TRBV5-1 with TRBJ2-2, with TRBD2 matching 7 bases. This CDR3 is built from 15 residues. CDR1 is SGHRS and CDR2 is YFSETQ in the germline V gene. With 3 bases clipped from V and 0 bases from J, the junction kept 2 bases outside the gene matches. CDR3 sequence: CASSWGGSNTGELFF. CDR3 DNA sequence: TGCGCCAGCAGCTGGGGGGGGTCGAACACCGGGGAGCTGTTTTTT.

This clonotype occurred many times. This chain links TRBV5-1 with TRBJ2-7; 9 bases match TRBD1. J gave up 4 bases and V 2 bases, and 7 bases lay outside the gene matches. CDR3 length: 15 residues. Germline CDR1 and CDR2: SGHRS and YFSETQ. The CDR3 bases are TGCGCCAGCAGCTTCCTCCGTGGACAGGGGTACGAGCAGTACTTC. Residues: CASSFLRGQGYEQYF.

This clonotype was picked up many times. The chain uses TRBV5-1 and TRBJ2-1; maybe TRBD1 (6 bases). V was shortened by 0 bases and J by 3 bases, with 13 bases between the two germline ends. Germline lookup yields CDR1 SGHRS and CDR2 YFSETQ. CDR3 length: 16 amino acids. This chain's CDR3 is CASSLGNRAGYNEQFF. In DNA, the CDR3 is TGCGCCAGCAGCTTGGGAAACAGGGCGGGCTACAATGAGCAGTTCTTC.

The table lists this clonotype with a few counts. The chain employs TRBV28 and TRBJ1-4; unclear D gene. CDR3 length: 15 residues. V dropped 4 bases and J dropped 7 bases, with 16 bases sitting between them. CDR1 and CDR2 (germline): MDHEN, SYDVKM. The CDR3 region is CASSSTYRLFEKLFF. CDR3 DNA sequence: TGTGCCAGCAGTTCCACCTATCGGCTGTTTGAAAAACTGTTTTTT.

This chain links TRBV28 with TRBJ2-7, with 12 bases matching TRBD1. CDR1 is MDHEN, CDR2 SYDVKM, per germline. The CDR3 is made up of 17 amino acids. V shed 1 base, J shed 3 bases, and the junction held 7 bases outside the gene matches. The CDR3 DNA sequence: TGTGCCAGCAGTTTATATATGGGACAGGGGGCAGACTACGAGCAGTACTTC. Amino acids: CASSLYMGQGADYEQYF.

This clonotype came up a few times. V and J are TRBV11-2 and TRBJ2-6; D call uncertain. V dropped 2 bases and J dropped 1 base, with 12 bases sitting between them. The CDR3 totals 17 residues. Germline V lookup: CDR1 SGHAT, CDR2 FQNNGV. CDR3 DNA sequence: TGTGCCAGCAGCTTAAATAGGGTGGGTTCTGGGGCCAACGTCCTGACTTTC. Translation gives CASSLNRVGSGANVLTF.